These 13 T cell receptor beta chains came from one sample sequenced in a study of cytomegalovirus exposure and HLA in healthy donors. The PCR was carried out with 60 Vbeta primers and 13 Jbeta primers. Method: immunoSEQ multiplex PCR; TCRdb's copy keeps in-frame clones and lacks some. The data hold around 200,000 clones, with over 65% observed a single time. Material for sequencing was PBMCs. These receptors were collected from an older woman in good health and CMV-seropositive.

The rearrangement uses TRBV5-6 and TRBJ1-3; possible D gene TRBD1, 5 bases. Germline V gene sequence: CDR1 SGHDT, CDR2 YYEEEE. The ends were cut back, 4 bases at V and 0 bases at J, with 14 bases in the middle. CDR3 length: 16 amino acids. The CDR3 region is CASSNNRLSSGNTIYF. The CDR3 nucleotides are TGTGCCAGCAGCAACAACAGGTTAAGCTCTGGAAACACCATATATTTT.

V gene TRBV6-6 combines with J gene TRBJ2-5; 10 bases align to TRBD2. Germline V gene sequence: CDR1 MNHNY, CDR2 SVGAGI (reference sequence). J gave up 5 bases and V 10 bases, and 10 bases lay outside the gene matches. This CDR3 comprises 14 residues. CDR3 region: CAISFDSGGETQYF. In DNA form, the CDR3 reads TGTGCCATTTCTTTCGATAGCGGGGGGGAGACCCAGTACTTC.

This clone showed up many times. V gene TRBV27 combines with J gene TRBJ1-1; possible D gene TRBD1, 5 bases. Trimming took 3 bases from V and 1 from J, leaving 12 bases between them. The CDR3 is made up of 15 amino acids. Germline loops: CDR1 MNHEY, CDR2 SMNVEV (reference sequence). CDR3 DNA sequence: TGTGCCAGCAGTTTGGGGCCAGCGTGGAACACTGAAGCTTTCTTT. Amino acid sequence: CASSLGPAWNTEAFF.

V gene TRBV18 combines with J gene TRBJ2-3; weak D call: TRBD2 (5 bases). The CDR3 consists of 14 residues. The germline V and J ends were trimmed by 3 bases and 5 bases, with 12 bases remaining between them. Germline V gene sequence: CDR1 KGHSH, CDR2 LQKENI. The CDR3 coding sequence is TGTGCCAGCTCACCCCGTTCGAGGGAAGATACGCAGTATTTT. Encoded protein: CASSPRSREDTQYF.

The chain joins TRBV2 to TRBJ2-5; no firm D call. V was clipped by 3 bases and J by 1 base, with 12 bases between them. The CDR3 spans 15 residues. CDR1 is SNHLY and CDR2 is FYNNEI in the germline V gene. CDR3 bases: TGTGCCAGCAGTGAGATTATGGGCAGCCAAGAGACCCAGTACTTC. Translated: CASSEIMGSQETQYF.

The chain has TRBV29-1 and TRBJ1-4; TRBD1 is a possible D gene (5 bases). Germline V gene data show CDR1 as SQVTM and CDR2 as ANQGSEA. Trimming shortened V by 4 bases and J by 8 bases, and 14 bases separated the two germline ends. The CDR3 covers 13 residues. CDR3 sequence: CSVGRTRGEKLFF. The DNA for the CDR3 is TGCAGCGTTGGAAGGACAAGGGGCGAAAAACTGTTTTTT.

The chain couples TRBV28 to TRBJ2-1; possibly TRBD1 for D (6 bases). From germline, CDR1 is MDHEN and CDR2 SYDVKM. V was clipped by 6 bases and J by 10 bases, with 16 bases between them. The CDR3 consists of 13 residues. The CDR3 region has the DNA TGTGCCAGCAGCCCGGACAGTCAACGCGAGCAGTTCTTC. Translated: CASSPDSQREQFF.

For this clone: Relative to the germline gene, one junction end is altered; a read error may explain this. Other DNA variants within this sample encode the same CDR3. The rearrangement uses TRBV5-4 and TRBJ2-2; TRBD2 is a possible D gene (5 bases). The CDR3 has 14 amino acids. The V gene's germline CDR1 is SGHNT and CDR2 YYREEE (reference sequence). Here the CDR3 DNA reads TGCGCCAGCAGCCCTGGACTTTACACCGGGGAGCTGTTTTTT. Protein sequence: CASSPGLYTGELFF. Combining the CDR3 with reference TRBV5-4 and TRBJ2-2 gives the whole variable domain ETGVTQSPTHLIKTRGQQVTLRCSSQSGHNTVSWYQQALGQGPQFIFQYYREEENGRGNFPPRFSGLQFPNYSSELNVNALELDDSALYLCASSPGLYTGELFFGEGSRLTVL.

V usage is TRBV27 and J usage is TRBJ1-1, with a weak D call TRBD1 (5 bases). V was clipped by 5 bases and J by 1 base, with 11 bases between them. Germline CDR1 is MNHEY and CDR2 is SMNVEV (reference sequence). The length of the CDR3 is 14 residues. The DNA for the CDR3 is TGTGCCAGCAGTCCACCAGGGCGGAACACTGAAGCTTTCTTT. Translating gives CASSPPGRNTEAFF.

This chain links TRBV6-5 with TRBJ1-6; the D is unclear. V shed 6 bases and J shed 6 bases, with 9 bases lying between them. This CDR3 comprises 13 residues. The germline gives CDR1 MNHEY, CDR2 SVGAGI. The CDR3 DNA reads TGTGCCAGCAGGGAGACGGTTAATTCACCCCTCCACTTT. Translation gives CASRETVNSPLHF.

V gene TRBV9 combines with J gene TRBJ2-5; 9 bases match TRBD1. Trimming at V came to 3 bases and at J to 4 bases, leaving 4 bases not matched to a gene. The CDR3 has 14 amino acids. Germline assignment: CDR1 SGDLS and CDR2 YYNGEE. CDR3 bases: TGTGCCAGCAGCGAGGGACAGGGTCGAGAGACCCAGTACTTC. Translated: CASSEGQGRETQYF.

This chain connects TRBV28 to TRBJ2-7, with D perhaps matching TRBD2 (5 bases). The germline V gene encodes CDR1 MDHEN and CDR2 SYDVKM. Trimming pared 6 bases from V and 6 bases from J, leaving 21 bases between. The CDR3 is made up of 15 amino acids. CDR3: CASSLNTGSAFEQYF. In nucleotides, the CDR3 is TGTGCCAGCAGCCTTAATACGGGATCTGCATTCGAGCAGTACTTC.

The chain couples TRBV10-1 to TRBJ2-1, with 7 bases identical to TRBD2. Per germline, CDR1 WNHNN and CDR2 SYGVQD (reference sequence). The CDR3 runs to 13 residues. V shed 9 bases and J 4 bases; nucleotides not matched to a gene: 6. Written as DNA, the CDR3 is TGCGCCAGTACGAGGGACTATTACAATGAGCAGTTCTTC. It encodes CASTRDYYNEQFF.